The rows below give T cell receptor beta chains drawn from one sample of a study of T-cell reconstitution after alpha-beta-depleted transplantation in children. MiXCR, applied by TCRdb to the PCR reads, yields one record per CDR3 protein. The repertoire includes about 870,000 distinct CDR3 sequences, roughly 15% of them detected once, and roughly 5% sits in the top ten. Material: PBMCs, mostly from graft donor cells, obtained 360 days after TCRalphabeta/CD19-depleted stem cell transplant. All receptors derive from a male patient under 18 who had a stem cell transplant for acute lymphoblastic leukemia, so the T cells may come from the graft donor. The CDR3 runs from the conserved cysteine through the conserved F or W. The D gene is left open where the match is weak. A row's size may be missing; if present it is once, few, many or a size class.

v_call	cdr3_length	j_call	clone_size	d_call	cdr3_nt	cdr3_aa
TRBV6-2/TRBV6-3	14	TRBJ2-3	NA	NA	TGTGCCAGCAGTTACGCGGGGCGCACAGATACGCAGTATTTT	CASSYAGRTDTQYF
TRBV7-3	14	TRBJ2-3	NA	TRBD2	TGTGCCAGCAGCTTAGGACTAGCGGGACGAACGCAGTATTTT	CASSLGLAGRTQYF
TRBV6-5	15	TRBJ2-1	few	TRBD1	TGTGCCAGCAGTTCCCCGGGACAGGTCCTGCCGGAGCAGTTCTTC	CASSSPGQVLPEQFF
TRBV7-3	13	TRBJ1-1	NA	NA	TGTGCCAGCAGCTTATCCTCAGGGCAGTTGGCTTTCTTT	CASSLSSGQLAFF
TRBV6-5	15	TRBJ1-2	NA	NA	TGTGCCAGCAGTTACTCGACGTGGGGCGCGGGGGGCTACACCTTC	CASSYSTWGAGGYTF
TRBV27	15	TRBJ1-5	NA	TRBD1	TGTGCCAGCAGTATGGGGACAGGGGGCGGCCAGCCCCAGCATTTT	CASSMGTGGGQPQHF
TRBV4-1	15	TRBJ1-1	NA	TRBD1	TGCGCCAGCAGCCATCGTATCAGGGGGCAGGCTGAAGCTTTCTTT	CASSHRIRGQAEAFF
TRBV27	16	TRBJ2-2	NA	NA	TGTGCCAGCAGTTTAGCGGGGAGGGGGTATGTCGGGGAGCTGTTTTTT	CASSLAGRGYVGELFF
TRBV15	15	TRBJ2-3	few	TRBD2	TGTGCCACCAGCAGAGATCGCGCGGGAGCAGATACGCAGTATTTT	CATSRDRAGADTQYF
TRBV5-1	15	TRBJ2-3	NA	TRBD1	TGCGCCAGCAGCTCCGTTTACAGGGGAACAGATACGCAGTATTTT	CASSSVYRGTDTQYF
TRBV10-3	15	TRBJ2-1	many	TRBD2	TGTGCCATTCAACCCAGCGGGAGGGCCTTGGATGAGCAGTTCTTC	CAIQPSGRALDEQFF
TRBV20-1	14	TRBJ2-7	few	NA	TGCAGTGCTAGAGATCGGCTAGTCTTAGTCCAGCAGTACTTC	CSARDRLVLVQQYF
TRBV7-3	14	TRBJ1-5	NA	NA	TGTGCCAGCAGCTCGACTGGCGGGGGGGAGCCCCAGCATTTT	CASSSTGGGEPQHF
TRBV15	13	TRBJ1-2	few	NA	TGTGCCACCAGCTTCCAACCAGGGTTTGGCTACACCTTC	CATSFQPGFGYTF
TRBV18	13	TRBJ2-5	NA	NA	TGTGCCAGCTCCACGGCCCCACAAGAGACCCAGTACTTC	CASSTAPQETQYF
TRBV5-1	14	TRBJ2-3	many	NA	TGCGCCAGCAGTTACACTGATTCGGCAGATACGCAGTATTTT	CASSYTDSADTQYF
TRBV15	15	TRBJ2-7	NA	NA	TGTGCCACCAGCAGAGATTTGTTTCAGCCCTACGAGCAGTACTTC	CATSRDLFQPYEQYF
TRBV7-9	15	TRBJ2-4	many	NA	TGTGCCAGCAGCTCAATCAACGAAGGAAAAAACATTCAGTACTTC	CASSSINEGKNIQYF
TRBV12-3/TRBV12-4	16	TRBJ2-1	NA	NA	TGTGCCAGCAGTACCTATAGCGGAAGCTCCTACAATGAGCAGTTCTTC	CASSTYSGSSYNEQFF
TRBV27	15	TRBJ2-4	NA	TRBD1	TGTGCCAGCAGTTCCTTCAGGGGGGCCAAAAACATTCAGTACTTC	CASSSFRGAKNIQYF